These T cell receptor beta chains were read from a single sample in a study of blood T cell repertoires in COVID-19. Clones were read by immunoSEQ multiplex PCR, and TCRdb kept only the in-frame ones, dropping some. The sample includes a few hundred thousand clones, approximately 82% of them seen just once. The sample was peripheral blood. The receptors come from a man aged 30-40 years who had recovered from COVID-19. Both conserved end residues are part of each CDR3. A D gene is named only where the DNA matches it firmly. Only part of the rows carry a size: once, few, many, or a class if the clone is expanded.

size,V,J,D,CDR3,DNA
.,TRBV9,TRBJ1-2,.,CASSQDIGYGYTF,TGTGCCAGCTCCCAGGACATCGGCTATGGCTACACCTTC
few,TRBV11-2,TRBJ2-7,.,CASSTLSGRYEQYF,TGTGCCAGCAGCACCTTAAGCGGTCGCTACGAGCAGTACTTC
.,TRBV7-2,TRBJ2-1,TRBD2,CASSSPREAAGGTYNEQFF,TGTGCCAGCAGCTCACCGCGGGAGGCAGCGGGGGGTACATACAATGAGCAGTTCTTC
.,TRBV9,TRBJ2-3,TRBD1,CASSATGGGYADTQYF,TGTGCCAGCAGCGCTACAGGGGGCGGGTATGCAGATACGCAGTATTTT
.,TRBV21-1,TRBJ2-2,.,CASSTLAENTGELFF,TGTGCCAGCAGCACTCTAGCGGAAAACACCGGGGAGCTGTTTTTT
.,TRBV18,TRBJ2-3,TRBD2,CASSPGREKYF,TGTGCCAGCTCACCAGGGAGGGAAAAGTATTTT
.,TRBV18,TRBJ2-3,TRBD1,CASSPRPGQGAADTQYF,TGTGCCAGCTCACCACGGCCAGGACAGGGGGCTGCAGATACGCAGTATTTT
.,TRBV7-2,TRBJ1-1,.,CASSLSGQLQEAAFF,TGTGCCAGCAGCTTAAGTGGACAGTTACAGGAAGCAGCTTTCTTT
.,TRBV2,TRBJ2-5,TRBD2,CASSERASGGPKETQYF,TGTGCCAGCAGTGAAAGGGCTAGCGGGGGACCCAAAGAGACCCAGTACTTC
.,TRBV3-1/TRBV3-2,TRBJ2-2,.,CASSQDGRGGELFF,TGTGCCAGCAGCCAAGATGGACGGGGCGGGGAGCTGTTTTTT
.,TRBV28,TRBJ1-5,.,CASSFRASAGVQPQHF,TGTGCCAGCAGTTTTCGCGCGAGCGCCGGCGTTCAGCCCCAGCATTTT
.,TRBV27,TRBJ1-1,.,CASSRTGMNTEAFF,TGTGCCAGCAGTCGGACGGGGATGAACACTGAAGCTTTCTTT
.,TRBV2,TRBJ2-7,.,CASRSVNEQYF,TGTGCCAGCAGAAGCGTTAACGAGCAGTACTTC
once,TRBV28,TRBJ2-3,.,CASSLDREGTDTQYF,TGTGCCAGCAGTTTAGACAGGGAGGGCACAGATACGCAGTATTTT
.,TRBV4-1,TRBJ1-2,.,CASSQARLKKDYGYTF,TGCGCCAGCAGCCAAGCGAGGCTTAAGAAGGACTATGGCTACACCTTC
.,TRBV5-1,TRBJ2-3,.,CASSLEGGDTDTQYF,TGCGCCAGCAGCTTGGAAGGCGGGGATACAGATACGCAGTATTTT
few,TRBV18,TRBJ1-2,.,CASPLPRDWGYTF,TGTGCCAGCCCTTTGCCCCGCGATTGGGGCTACACCTTC
.,TRBV6-5,TRBJ2-3,TRBD1,CASSYNRQGAQYF,TGTGCCAGCAGTTACAACCGACAGGGTGCGCAGTATTTT
.,TRBV7-9,TRBJ2-5,.,CASSPGQNQETQYF,TGTGCCAGCAGTCCAGGACAAAACCAAGAGACCCAGTACTTC
once,TRBV5-6,TRBJ1-1,.,CASSPQGRNTEAFF,TGTGCCAGCAGCCCGCAGGGGAGGAACACTGAAGCTTTCTTT
.,TRBV7-9,TRBJ2-2,.,CARGHLNTGELFF,TGTGCCAGGGGACACTTGAACACCGGGGAGCTGTTTTTT
once,TRBV4-1,TRBJ1-2,.,CASSQVVINYGYTF,TGCGCCAGCAGCCAAGTCGTAATTAACTATGGCTACACCTTC
.,TRBV2,TRBJ1-4,.,CASSGASNEKLFF,TGTGCCAGCAGTGGGGCCAGTAATGAAAAACTGTTTTTT
.,TRBV4-1,TRBJ2-5,TRBD2,CASSQDRAAAGHRGVQYF,TGCGCCAGCAGCCAAGATAGGGCGGCGGCGGGCCACCGGGGGGTCCAGTACTTC
.,TRBV4-1,TRBJ1-6,.,CASSLEGGPRTLHF,TGCGCCAGCAGCCTCGAGGGAGGCCCCAGGACCCTCCACTTT
few,TRBV2,TRBJ2-3,.,CASSESTGANTDTQYF,TGTGCCAGCAGTGAGTCTACGGGTGCAAACACAGATACGCAGTATTTT
.,TRBV20-1,TRBJ2-3,.,CSAPYTDTQYF,TGCAGTGCCCCGTACACAGATACGCAGTATTTT
.,TRBV19,TRBJ1-2,TRBD1,CATAPNQGASYGYTF,TGTGCCACCGCCCCAAACCAGGGGGCGAGCTATGGCTACACCTTC
.,TRBV11-2,TRBJ2-4,.,CASSLGPSANAIQYF,TGTGCCAGCAGCTTAGGACCCAGCGCGAACGCCATTCAGTACTTC
.,TRBV21-1,TRBJ2-1,.,CATFYGRSGEQFF,TGTGCCACCTTTTATGGGAGGAGCGGTGAGCAGTTCTTC
.,TRBV6-2/TRBV6-3,TRBJ2-2,TRBD1,CASSSNRGRNTGELFF,TGTGCCAGCAGCTCTAACAGGGGGAGGAACACCGGGGAGCTGTTTTTT
.,TRBV10-2,TRBJ1-5,TRBD1,CASSRGGTGARYNQPQHF,TGCGCCAGCAGTCGAGGGGGGACAGGGGCGAGATACAATCAGCCCCAGCATTTT
.,TRBV5-4,TRBJ2-1,TRBD1,CASSLGQGGNNEQFF,TGTGCCAGCAGCCTGGGACAGGGAGGTAACAATGAGCAGTTCTTC
.,TRBV27,TRBJ2-3,TRBD2,CASSLSEKVLLAGLMQYF,TGTGCCAGCAGTTTATCTGAGAAGGTATTACTAGCGGGGTTGATGCAGTATTTT
.,TRBV7-2,TRBJ1-6,TRBD1,CASSLMGQGNSPLHF,TGTGCCAGCAGCTTAATGGGACAGGGGAATTCACCCCTCCACTTT
once,TRBV12-5,TRBJ2-1,.,CASGLAPGYNEQFF,TGTGCTAGTGGTTTGGCTCCGGGTTACAATGAGCAGTTCTTC
.,TRBV6-1,TRBJ1-1,.,CASSEGGGRAFF,TGTGCCAGCAGTGAAGGAGGCGGGCGAGCTTTCTTT
.,TRBV7-3,TRBJ1-1,.,CASSLNSRTEAFF,TGTGCCAGCAGCTTAAACAGCCGCACTGAAGCTTTCTTT
.,TRBV5-4,TRBJ2-2,TRBD1,CASSLRDRVTGELFF,TGTGCCAGCAGCTTAAGGGACAGGGTGACCGGGGAGCTGTTTTTT
few,TRBV6-5,TRBJ1-6,TRBD1,CASSTLDRGSSPLHF,TGTGCCAGCAGTACCCTGGACAGGGGATCTTCACCCCTCCACTTT
.,TRBV2,TRBJ1-2,TRBD1,CARRPMTGPHYGYTF,TGTGCCAGGAGGCCGATGACAGGGCCCCACTATGGCTACACCTTC
.,TRBV5-5,TRBJ2-2,TRBD1,CASSLALQGTGELFF,TGTGCCAGCAGCTTGGCCTTACAGGGGACCGGGGAGCTGTTTTTT
.,TRBV10-3,TRBJ1-5,.,CAISESIEQPQHF,TGTGCCATCAGTGAGTCGATAGAACAGCCCCAGCATTTT
.,TRBV9,TRBJ2-5,.,CASSAQYQETQYF,TGTGCCAGCAGCGCACAGTACCAAGAGACCCAGTACTTC
.,TRBV19,TRBJ1-1,.,CASSRFQGEAFF,TGTGCCAGTAGTAGATTCCAGGGTGAAGCTTTCTTT
.,TRBV18,TRBJ2-5,TRBD1,CASSRGQEETQYF,TGTGCCAGCTCACGAGGACAGGAAGAGACCCAGTACTTC
.,TRBV9,TRBJ2-6,.,CASSSRGLRPGANVLTF,TGTGCCAGCAGCTCCCGGGGACTTCGCCCTGGGGCCAACGTCCTGACTTTC
.,TRBV3-1/TRBV3-2,TRBJ1-5,TRBD1,CASSQGTGGNQPQHF,TGTGCCAGCAGCCAAGGGACAGGGGGCAATCAGCCCCAGCATTTT
.,TRBV2,TRBJ1-1,.,CASSESGQTEAFF,TGTGCCAGCAGTGAATCTGGACAGACTGAAGCTTTCTTT
once,TRBV28,TRBJ2-3,TRBD2,CATRLAGVLPFTDTQYF,TGTGCCACCAGACTAGCGGGGGTGCTACCTTTCACAGATACGCAGTATTTT
.,TRBV10-2,TRBJ2-4,TRBD1,CASSEITGGFVIQYF,TGCGCCAGCAGTGAGATCACAGGGGGTTTCGTCATTCAGTACTTC
.,TRBV6-6,TRBJ2-3,TRBD2,CASSYWEGTDTQYF,TGTGCCAGCAGTTACTGGGAGGGAACAGATACGCAGTATTTT
.,TRBV6-1,TRBJ1-1,TRBD1,CASSAAPQGARTEAFF,TGTGCCAGCAGTGCAGCCCCCCAGGGGGCGCGGACTGAAGCTTTCTTT
.,TRBV6-2/TRBV6-3,TRBJ2-1,.,CASSYSMLDGGVYNEQFF,TGTGCCAGCAGTTACTCTATGTTAGACGGCGGGGTGTACAATGAGCAGTTCTTC
.,TRBV5-1,TRBJ2-3,TRBD2,CASSLGDYRIHTQYF,TGCGCCAGCAGCTTGGGGGACTACCGCATTCATACGCAGTATTTT
.,TRBV12-2,TRBJ2-3,.,CASRLEVGGRGTDTQYF,TGTGCAAGTCGCTTAGAGGTAGGGGGCCGGGGCACAGATACGCAGTATTTT
.,TRBV5-1,TRBJ2-1,TRBD1,CASSPGTGGWDEQFF,TGCGCCAGCAGCCCCGGGACAGGGGGCTGGGATGAGCAGTTCTTC